The entry below gives a single T cell receptor (beta chain) sequence along with its context. The V end lost 4 bases, the J end lost 10 bases, and 14 bases lay between the germline ends. This CDR3 is 13 amino acids long. The V gene's germline CDR1 is LNHNV and CDR2 YYDKDF (reference sequence). This sample is part of a study of T cell repertoires in cytomegalovirus infection. TCRdb reprocessed the reads with MiXCR, giving one entry per CDR3 protein. The table lists 350,000 to 550,000 distinct CDR3 sequences, under 40% of them singletons. This sequence joins TRBV15 and TRBJ2-1; weak D call: TRBD1 (5 bases). The sample taken for sequencing was PBMCs. The TCR sequence derives from a human donor in good health (CMV status not recorded). Some clones in this sample may be carry-over from other donors' samples. CDR3 region: CATSNADSLEQFF. The CDR3 DNA follows: TGTGCCACCAGCAATGCTGACAGTCTCGAGCAGTTCTTC.